This T cell receptor (beta chain) was sequenced for a study of blood T cell repertoires in COVID-19. The overall study: Acute-phase and convalescent COVID-19 samples originated in the United States, Italy and Spain.

The assay was immunoSEQ multiplex PCR, and TCRdb's table has in-frame clones only and misses some. The sample shows about 480,000 clones, roughly 89% of them seen only once. Germline V gene sequence: CDR1 SGHNT, CDR2 YENEEA. Between the trimmed V and J ends, which lost 3 bases and 0 bases, there was a span of 7 bases. The length of the CDR3 is 14 residues. This rearrangement joins TRBV11-3 to TRBJ2-3, with a tentative D call TRBD1 (6 bases). Sequencing was carried out using peripheral blood. The sequence derives from a man younger than 30 with COVID-19, enrolled during active disease. CDR3 in amino acids: CASSLGHSTDTQYF. The CDR3 bases are TGTGCCAGCAGCTTGGGACATAGCACAGATACGCAGTATTTT.